A selection of T cell receptor beta chains follows, all from one sample in a study of cytomegalovirus exposure and HLA in healthy donors. Measured with immunoSEQ multiplex PCR; TCRdb has only the in-frame clones, and not every one. The table lists 130,000 or so clones, around nine tenths of them singletons, with about 5% in the top ten. Sequencing was performed on PBMCs. These receptors were obtained from a woman aged 25 to 39 in good health and CMV-seronegative. Both conserved end residues are part of each CDR3. The D gene is left open where the match is weak. Clone size is not always given. Where it is, it says once, few, many or a class for expanded clones.

d_gene | j_gene | v_gene | abundance | len | CDR3aa | CDR3nt
TRBD1 | TRBJ1-2 | TRBV7-2 | - | 16 | CASSLDPGQGNYGYTF | TGTGCCAGCAGCTTAGACCCGGGACAGGGGAACTATGGCTACACCTTC
TRBD2 | TRBJ2-4 | TRBV28 | - | 17 | CASSSHPWEGESGIQYF | TGTGCCAGCAGTTCCCATCCGTGGGAGGGAGAGTCGGGCATTCAGTACTTC
TRBD2 | TRBJ2-5 | TRBV6-5 | - | 15 | CASSLGLAGEETQYF | TGTGCCAGCAGTCTGGGACTAGCGGGAGAAGAGACCCAGTACTTC
TRBD1 | TRBJ2-7 | TRBV6-1 | few | 15 | CASSVTGSQDGEQYF | TGTGCCAGCAGTGTGACAGGGTCGCAGGACGGGGAGCAGTACTTC
TRBD1 | TRBJ1-2 | TRBV30 | few | 17 | CAWSAYRDRGSNYGYTF | TGTGCCTGGAGCGCATATCGGGACAGGGGAAGCAACTATGGCTACACCTTC
- | TRBJ1-1 | TRBV7-9 | - | 12 | CSSSLEGTEAFF | TGTTCCAGCAGCTTAGAGGGGACTGAAGCTTTCTTT
- | TRBJ2-3 | TRBV7-9 | - | 16 | CASSFRFGSTTDTQYF | TGTGCCAGCAGCTTTCGGTTCGGGAGTACCACAGATACGCAGTATTTT
- | TRBJ1-2 | TRBV28 | - | 14 | CASSLPGHYYGYTF | TGTGCCAGCAGTCTTCCGGGACACTACTATGGCTACACCTTC
- | TRBJ2-7 | TRBV5-1 | - | 16 | CASSLGNSNSLEEQYF | TGCGCCAGCAGCTTGGGCAACAGCAACTCTCTCGAGGAGCAGTACTTC
- | TRBJ2-3 | TRBV7-2 | - | 15 | CASSRDSTSTDTQYF | TGTGCCAGCAGCCGTGACTCGACTAGCACAGATACGCAGTATTTT
TRBD1 | TRBJ2-7 | TRBV6-5 | - | 14 | CASSYGQGAYEQYF | TGTGCCAGCAGTTACGGACAGGGGGCTTACGAGCAGTACTTC
TRBD1 | TRBJ1-4 | TRBV28 | - | 19 | CASSFVAGQGVTTNEKLFF | TGTGCCAGCAGTTTTGTTGCGGGACAGGGAGTGACAACTAATGAAAAACTGTTTTTT
- | TRBJ1-6 | TRBV7-9 | - | 13 | CASSPLTLGTLHF | TGTGCCAGCAGCCCCCTGACATTGGGTACCCTCCACTTT
- | TRBJ2-2 | TRBV28 | - | 15 | CASSVLGGRTGELFF | TGTGCCAGCAGTGTACTAGGGGGTCGAACCGGGGAGCTGTTTTTT
TRBD1 | TRBJ1-5 | TRBV28 | - | 16 | CASRVTGQGNNQPQHF | TGTGCCAGCAGGGTTACTGGACAGGGGAACAATCAGCCCCAGCATTTT
- | TRBJ2-2 | TRBV19 | - | 14 | CASSITGATGELFF | TGTGCCAGTAGTATTACGGGAGCCACCGGGGAGCTGTTTTTT
- | TRBJ1-1 | TRBV6-5 | - | 13 | CASSYEGNTEAFF | TGTGCCAGCAGTTACGAGGGGAACACTGAAGCTTTCTTT
- | TRBJ1-1 | TRBV4-1 | - | 16 | CASSQDKSFMNTEAFF | TGCGCCAGCAGCCAAGATAAGAGCTTCATGAACACTGAAGCTTTCTTT
- | TRBJ2-2 | TRBV7-9 | few | 13 | CASSLYKTGELFF | TGTGCCAGCAGCTTATATAAAACCGGGGAGCTGTTTTTT
TRBD2 | TRBJ2-7 | TRBV5-4 | - | 15 | CASSLAGVRSYEQYF | TGTGCCAGCAGTCTAGCGGGAGTACGCTCCTACGAGCAGTACTTC
- | TRBJ2-7 | TRBV2 | - | 13 | CASSRTDSYEQYF | TGTGCCAGCAGCCGGACAGACTCCTACGAGCAGTACTTC
TRBD1 | TRBJ1-1 | TRBV7-2 | few | 13 | CASSLRGSPEAFF | TGTGCCAGCAGCCTCAGGGGGTCACCTGAAGCTTTCTTT
- | TRBJ1-1 | TRBV9 | once | 13 | CASRGGVGTEAFF | TGTGCCAGCCGGGGCGGGGTTGGGACTGAAGCTTTCTTT
TRBD1 | TRBJ2-7 | TRBV5-4 | - | 14 | CASSLGQGSYEQYF | TGTGCCAGCAGCTTGGGACAGGGGTCCTACGAGCAGTACTTC
TRBD1 | TRBJ1-5 | TRBV2 | - | 15 | CASRDRWHSDQPQHF | TGTGCCAGCAGGGACAGGTGGCATAGCGATCAGCCCCAGCATTTT
TRBD2 | TRBJ2-7 | TRBV11-2 | - | 15 | CASSLGSGSSYEQYF | TGTGCCAGCAGCTTAGGTAGCGGGAGCTCCTACGAGCAGTACTTC
TRBD1 | TRBJ2-2 | TRBV7-9 | few | 17 | CASSLAGTGSNTGELFF | TGTGCCAGCAGCTTAGCGGGGACAGGATCGAACACCGGGGAGCTGTTTTTT
- | TRBJ2-3 | TRBV7-3 | once | 16 | CASSPTGMGSKDTQYF | TGTGCCAGCAGCCCTACAGGGATGGGATCCAAAGATACGCAGTATTTT
- | TRBJ2-1 | TRBV15 | - | 13 | CATSRDGALEQFF | TGTGCCACCAGCAGAGATGGGGCCCTCGAGCAGTTCTTC
- | TRBJ1-1 | TRBV28 | - | 14 | CASRGPGGYTEAFF | TGTGCCAGCAGGGGTCCGGGGGGATACACTGAAGCTTTCTTT
- | TRBJ1-5 | TRBV20-1 | - | 11 | CSASPNQPQHF | TGCAGTGCTAGCCCGAATCAGCCCCAGCATTTT
- | TRBJ2-6 | TRBV4-3 | medium-sized | 16 | CASSQERGSGANVLTF | TGCGCCAGCAGCCAAGAAAGAGGGAGTGGGGCCAACGTCCTGACTTTC
TRBD2 | TRBJ2-5 | TRBV5-1 | - | 14 | CASSFSGGEETQYF | TGCGCCAGCAGCTTTAGCGGGGGGGAAGAGACCCAGTACTTC
TRBD1 | TRBJ2-7 | TRBV13 | - | 14 | CASSLTGGPLEQYF | TGTGCCAGCAGCTTGACAGGGGGCCCCCTCGAGCAGTACTTC
- | TRBJ1-6 | TRBV28 | - | 17 | CASSLYGTGAYNSPLHF | TGTGCCAGCAGTTTATACGGGACGGGGGCCTATAATTCACCCCTCCACTTT
TRBD1 | TRBJ2-7 | TRBV7-6 | few | 13 | CASSSDRGHEQYF | TGTGCCAGCAGCTCGGACAGGGGGCACGAGCAGTACTTC
- | TRBJ2-7 | TRBV6-6 | - | 13 | CASSPQGLWEQYF | TGTGCCAGCAGTCCACAGGGTTTGTGGGAGCAGTACTTC
TRBD1 | TRBJ1-2 | TRBV29-1 | - | 13 | CSVYGQGGDGYTF | TGCAGCGTCTACGGACAGGGGGGCGATGGCTACACCTTC
TRBD1 | TRBJ2-7 | TRBV4-1 | few | 15 | CASSQHMGTAYEQYF | TGCGCCAGCAGCCAACATATGGGGACAGCCTACGAGCAGTACTTC
TRBD1 | TRBJ2-7 | TRBV19 | - | 15 | CASSIGGRGLNEQYF | TGTGCCAGTAGTATAGGTGGCAGGGGGCTCAACGAGCAGTACTTC
TRBD2 | TRBJ2-3 | TRBV6-6 | - | 15 | CASSLTSGGTDTQYF | TGTGCCAGCAGTTTAACTAGCGGAGGCACAGATACGCAGTATTTT
- | TRBJ1-1 | TRBV7-2 | - | 15 | CASSLALSRGTEAFF | TGTGCCAGCAGCTTAGCGCTATCGAGGGGGACTGAAGCTTTCTTT
TRBD1 | TRBJ2-1 | TRBV7-8 | - | 15 | CASSQGQGSHNEQFF | TGTGCCAGCAGCCAAGGACAGGGGTCCCACAATGAGCAGTTCTTC
- | TRBJ2-5 | TRBV29-1 | - | 12 | CSVGGQGETQYF | TGCAGCGTTGGTGGGCAGGGGGAGACCCAGTACTTC
- | TRBJ2-5 | TRBV28 | - | 12 | CASTQGSETQYF | TGTGCCAGCACTCAGGGGAGTGAGACCCAGTACTTC
- | TRBJ1-2 | TRBV4-3 | - | 15 | CASSQEGKGGYGYTF | TGCGCCAGCAGCCAAGAAGGAAAAGGGGGCTATGGCTACACCTTC
- | TRBJ2-3 | TRBV6-6 | once | 15 | CASSRQAGRADTQYF | TGTGCCAGCAGTAGACAGGCCGGCCGGGCAGATACGCAGTATTTT